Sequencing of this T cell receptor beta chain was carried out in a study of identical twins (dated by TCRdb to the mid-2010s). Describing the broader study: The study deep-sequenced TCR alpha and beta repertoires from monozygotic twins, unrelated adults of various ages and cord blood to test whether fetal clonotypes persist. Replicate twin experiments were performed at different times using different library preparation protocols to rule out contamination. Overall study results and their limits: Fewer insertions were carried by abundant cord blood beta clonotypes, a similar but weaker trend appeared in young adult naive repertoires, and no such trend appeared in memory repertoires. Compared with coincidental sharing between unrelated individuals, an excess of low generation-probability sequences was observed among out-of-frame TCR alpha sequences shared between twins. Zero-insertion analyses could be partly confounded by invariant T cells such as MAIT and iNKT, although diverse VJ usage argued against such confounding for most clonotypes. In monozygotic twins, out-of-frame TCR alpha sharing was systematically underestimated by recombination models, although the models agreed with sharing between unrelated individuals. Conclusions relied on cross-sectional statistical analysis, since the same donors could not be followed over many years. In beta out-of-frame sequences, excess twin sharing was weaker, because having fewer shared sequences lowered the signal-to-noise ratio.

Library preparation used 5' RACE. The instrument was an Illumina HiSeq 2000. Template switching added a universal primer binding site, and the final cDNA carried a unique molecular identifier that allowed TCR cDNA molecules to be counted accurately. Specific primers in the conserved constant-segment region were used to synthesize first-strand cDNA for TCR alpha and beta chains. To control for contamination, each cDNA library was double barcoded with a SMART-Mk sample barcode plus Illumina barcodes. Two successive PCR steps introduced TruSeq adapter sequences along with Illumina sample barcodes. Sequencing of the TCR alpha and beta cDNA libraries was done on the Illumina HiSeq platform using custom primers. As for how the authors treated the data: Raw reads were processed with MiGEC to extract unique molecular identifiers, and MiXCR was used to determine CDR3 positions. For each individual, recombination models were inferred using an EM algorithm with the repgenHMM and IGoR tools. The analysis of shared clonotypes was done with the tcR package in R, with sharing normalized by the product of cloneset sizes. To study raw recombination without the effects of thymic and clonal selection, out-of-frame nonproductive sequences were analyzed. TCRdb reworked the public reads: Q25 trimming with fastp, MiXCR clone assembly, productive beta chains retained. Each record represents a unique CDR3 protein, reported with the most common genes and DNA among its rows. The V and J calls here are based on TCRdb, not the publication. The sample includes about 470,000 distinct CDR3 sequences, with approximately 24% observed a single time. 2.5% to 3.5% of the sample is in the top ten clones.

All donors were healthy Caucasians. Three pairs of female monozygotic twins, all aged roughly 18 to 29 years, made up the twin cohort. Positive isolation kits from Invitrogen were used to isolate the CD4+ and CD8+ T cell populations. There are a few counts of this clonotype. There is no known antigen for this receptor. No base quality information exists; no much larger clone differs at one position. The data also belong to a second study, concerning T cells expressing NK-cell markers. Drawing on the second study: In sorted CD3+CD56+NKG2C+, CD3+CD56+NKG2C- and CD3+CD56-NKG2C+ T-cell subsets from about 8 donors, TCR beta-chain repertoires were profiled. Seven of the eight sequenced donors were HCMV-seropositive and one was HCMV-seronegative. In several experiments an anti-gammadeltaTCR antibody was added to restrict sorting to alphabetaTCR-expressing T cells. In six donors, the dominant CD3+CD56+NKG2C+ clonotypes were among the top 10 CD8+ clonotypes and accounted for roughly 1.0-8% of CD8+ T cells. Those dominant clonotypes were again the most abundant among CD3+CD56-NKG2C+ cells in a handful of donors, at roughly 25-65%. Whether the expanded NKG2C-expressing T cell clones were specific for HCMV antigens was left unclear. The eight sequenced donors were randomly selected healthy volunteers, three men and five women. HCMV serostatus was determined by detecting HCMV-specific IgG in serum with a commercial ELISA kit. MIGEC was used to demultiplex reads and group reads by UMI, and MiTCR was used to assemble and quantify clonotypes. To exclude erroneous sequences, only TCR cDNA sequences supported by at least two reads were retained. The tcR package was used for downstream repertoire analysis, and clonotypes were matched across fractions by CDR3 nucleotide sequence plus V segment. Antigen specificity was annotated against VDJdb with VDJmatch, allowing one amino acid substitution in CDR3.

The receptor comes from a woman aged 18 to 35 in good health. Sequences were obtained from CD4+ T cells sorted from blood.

The nucleotides read TGTGCCAGCAGAGAACGGGGAGATACGCAGTATTTT. Translated, this is CASRERGDTQYF. The V and J segments used are TRBV27 and TRBJ2-3; the D gene is possibly TRBD2, with 5 bases matching. The germline V gene (reference sequence) sets CDR1 to MNHEY and CDR2 to SMNVEV. Between the V and J ends, shortened by 6 bases and 5 bases respectively, the junction contains 9 bases. The CDR3 contains 12 residues, cysteine and phenylalanine counted. The kept DNA is CDR3 alone, 36 bases in frame from the first base.